The T cell receptor (beta chain) under discussion was sequenced for a study of T cells in Graves' hyperthyroidism and ophthalmopathy. The CDR3 regions of TCR beta were amplified from RNA transcripts. RT-PCR in the first round (using the HTBI primer set) targeted the TCR CDR3. TCRdb reanalysed the multiplex PCR reads using MiXCR and keeps one entry per CDR3 protein. Found here are hundreds of thousands of distinct CDR3 sequences, under 15% of them singletons; the top ten hold 9.2%. Diagnoses were established using clinical symptoms, serum thyroxine and TRAb, thyroid ultrasound and orbital computed tomography. The CDR3 is 12 amino acids. V gave up 7 bases and J gave up 2 bases, with 11 bases separating them. Germline V CDR1 and CDR2: SQVTM, ANQGSEA. This clonotype was observed many times.

The genes are TRBV29-1 and TRBJ1-1; D ambiguous. The sample was blood. This clonotype originated in a woman younger than 30 with Graves' hyperthyroidism. CDR3 bases: TGCAGCGGGCAGGAATCAAACACTGAAGCTTTCTTT. This encodes CSGQESNTEAFF. Together with reference TRBV29-1 and TRBJ1-1, the CDR3 gives the full variable domain: SAVISQKPSRDICQRGTSLTIQCQVDSQVTMMFWYRQQPGQSLTLIATANQGSEATYESGFVIDKFPISRPNLTFSTLTVSNMSPEDSSIYLCSGQESNTEAFFGQGTRLTVV.